This T cell receptor beta chain derives from a study of PD-1 blockade in classical Hodgkin lymphoma. Findings and caveats of the study: Patients who initiated nivolumab within 1 year of ASCT were excluded. Researchers reported that CD4+ TCR diversity, though not CD8+, rose significantly by C4D1.

Every patient had relapsed following autologous stem cell transplantation, and cohorts differed in brentuximab vedotin exposure. Complete response, partial response or progressive disease was each patient's best response. For this clone: Its matching antigen is unknown.

Germline V gives CDR1 SEHNR, CDR2 FQNEAQ (reference sequence). The V end was cut by 3 bases, the J end by 5 bases, with 14 bases between. This CDR3 region has 15 residues. Measured with immunoSEQ multiplex PCR; TCRdb has only the in-frame clones, and not every one. The table shows 40,000 to 65,000 clones, with about 84% occurring only once. This sequence joins TRBV7-9 and TRBJ1-5; D perhaps matches TRBD1 (5 bases). This clonotype was sampled from a human donor with classical Hodgkin lymphoma. Sequenced material: peripheral blood mononuclear cells (PBMCs), taken at baseline. CDR3 loop: CASSFGGVTDQPQHF. DNA for the CDR3: TGTGCCAGCAGCTTTGGGGGGGTCACGGATCAGCCCCAGCATTTT.